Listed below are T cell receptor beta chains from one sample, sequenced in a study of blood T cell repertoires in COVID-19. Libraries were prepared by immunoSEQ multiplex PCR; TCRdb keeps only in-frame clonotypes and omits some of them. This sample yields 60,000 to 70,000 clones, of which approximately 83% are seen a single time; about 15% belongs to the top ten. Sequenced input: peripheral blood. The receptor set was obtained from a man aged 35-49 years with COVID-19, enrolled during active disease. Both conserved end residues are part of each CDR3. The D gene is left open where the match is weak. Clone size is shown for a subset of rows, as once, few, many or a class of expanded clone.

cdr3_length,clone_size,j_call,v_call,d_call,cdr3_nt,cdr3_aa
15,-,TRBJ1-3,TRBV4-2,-,TGTGCCAGCAGCCAAGGTGGAGGGTCTGGAAACACCATATATTTT,CASSQGGGSGNTIYF
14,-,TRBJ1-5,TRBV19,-,TGTGCCAGTAGCACCATCGAAGGGGATCAGCCCCAGCATTTT,CASSTIEGDQPQHF
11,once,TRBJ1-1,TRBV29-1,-,TGCAGCGTTGAAGACGTCCGTGAAGCTTTCTTT,CSVEDVREAFF
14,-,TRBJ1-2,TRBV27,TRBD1,TGTGCCAGCCCCTCGGACAGGGGTAACTATGGCTACACCTTC,CASPSDRGNYGYTF
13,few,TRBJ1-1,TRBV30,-,TGTGCCTGGAGTGTAGGGGGGAACACTGAAGCTTTCTTT,CAWSVGGNTEAFF
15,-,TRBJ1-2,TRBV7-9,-,TGTGCCAGCAGCATGGGGGGAAACCGTGGGTATGGCTACACCTTC,CASSMGGNRGYGYTF
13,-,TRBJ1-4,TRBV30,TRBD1,TGTGCCTGGGGGACAGGGGATGGTGAAAAACTGTTTTTT,CAWGTGDGEKLFF
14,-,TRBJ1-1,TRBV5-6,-,TGTGCCAGCAGCTTAGGAGTGAGAGACACTGAAGCTTTCTTT,CASSLGVRDTEAFF
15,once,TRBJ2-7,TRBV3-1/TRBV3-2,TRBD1,TGTGCCAGCAGCCTTCCCGGGACAGGGACCTACGAGCAGTACTTC,CASSLPGTGTYEQYF
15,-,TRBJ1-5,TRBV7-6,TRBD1,TGTGCCAGCAGCTTAGGGACAGGGATGACAGAGCCCCAGCATTTT,CASSLGTGMTEPQHF
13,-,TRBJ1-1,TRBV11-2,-,TGTGCCAGCAGCCCCCGGGGGAACACTGAAGCTTTCTTT,CASSPRGNTEAFF
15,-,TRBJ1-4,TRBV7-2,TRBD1,TGTGCCAGCAGCATCACCGGGACAGGGGTTGAAAAACTGTTTTTT,CASSITGTGVEKLFF
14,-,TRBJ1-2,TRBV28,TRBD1,TGTGCCAGCAGTTCGATAGGGACAGCCTATGGCTACACCTTC,CASSSIGTAYGYTF
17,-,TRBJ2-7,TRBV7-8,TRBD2,TGTGCCAGCAGCTTAGGGGCTCCGGGGGGGAACTCCTACGAGCAGTACTTC,CASSLGAPGGNSYEQYF
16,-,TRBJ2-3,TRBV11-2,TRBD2,TGTGCCAGCAGCATAGCTAGCGGGGGGTCGTTAGATACGCAGTATTTT,CASSIASGGSLDTQYF
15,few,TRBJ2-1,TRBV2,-,TGTGCCAGCAGCCCCTGGGCAGGGGTCCGGAATGAGCAGTTCTTC,CASSPWAGVRNEQFF
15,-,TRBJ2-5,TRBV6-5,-,TGTGCCAGCAGAATTCAGGGGGAGGTGTTCGAGACCCAGTACTTC,CASRIQGEVFETQYF
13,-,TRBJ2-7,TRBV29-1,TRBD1,TGCAGCGTCAACAGGGGACAGGGGACCGAGCAGTACTTC,CSVNRGQGTEQYF
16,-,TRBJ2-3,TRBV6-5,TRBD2,TGTGCCAGCAGTTCGTTAGCGGGGACTAGCACAGATACGCAGTATTTT,CASSSLAGTSTDTQYF
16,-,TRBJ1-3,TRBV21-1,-,TGTGCCAGCAGCAAAGGAGTAGGGGGCTCTGGAAACACCATATATTTT,CASSKGVGGSGNTIYF
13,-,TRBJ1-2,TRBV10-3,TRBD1,TGTGCCATCAGTGATGGACAGGCGACCGGCTACACCTTC,CAISDGQATGYTF
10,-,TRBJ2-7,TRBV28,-,TGTGCCAGCAGTAGGACAGAGCAGTACTTC,CASSRTEQYF
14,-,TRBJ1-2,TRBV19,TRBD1,TGTGCCAGTAGTCTGGACAGGGGGCACTATGGCTACACCTTC,CASSLDRGHYGYTF
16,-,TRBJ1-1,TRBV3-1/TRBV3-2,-,TGTGCCAGCAGCCAAGGGGGCCAACACCTGAACACTGAAGCTTTCTTT,CASSQGGQHLNTEAFF
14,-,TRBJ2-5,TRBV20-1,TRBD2,TGCAGTGCTAGTGCTAGCGGGGGGCGGGAGACCCAGTACTTC,CSASASGGRETQYF
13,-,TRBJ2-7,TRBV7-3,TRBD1,TGTGCCAGCAGCTCAGAAACAGGGGGTGAGCAGTACTTC,CASSSETGGEQYF
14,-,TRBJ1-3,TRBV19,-,TGTGCCAGTAGTACTCAGGGTACTGGAAACACCATATATTTT,CASSTQGTGNTIYF
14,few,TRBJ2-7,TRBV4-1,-,TGCGCCAGCAGCCAAGAGGGCAGGGGATACGAGCAGTACTTC,CASSQEGRGYEQYF
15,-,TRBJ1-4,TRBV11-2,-,TGTGCCAGCAGCTTAGCGGGGAGACCTAATGAAAAACTGTTTTTT,CASSLAGRPNEKLFF
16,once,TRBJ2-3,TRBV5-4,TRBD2,TGTGCCAGCATCCCGGGAGCGGGGGGCCACACAGATACGCAGTATTTT,CASIPGAGGHTDTQYF
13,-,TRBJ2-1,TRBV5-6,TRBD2,TGTGCCAGCAGCTCTGATGCGGGGGATGAGCAGTTCTTC,CASSSDAGDEQFF
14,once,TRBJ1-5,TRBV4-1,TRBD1,TGCGCCAGCAGCCAGGGACAGTTCAATCAGCCCCAGCATTTT,CASSQGQFNQPQHF
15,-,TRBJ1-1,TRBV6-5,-,TGTGCCAGCAGACCCTCGGGGGGACGGGTCACTGAAGCTTTCTTT,CASRPSGGRVTEAFF
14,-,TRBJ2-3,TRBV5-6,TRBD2,TGTGCCAGCAGCTTCGGGGGGGCCACAGATACGCAGTATTTT,CASSFGGATDTQYF
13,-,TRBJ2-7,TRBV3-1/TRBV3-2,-,TGTGCCAGCAGCCAATTATTGTCCTACGAGCAGTACTTC,CASSQLLSYEQYF
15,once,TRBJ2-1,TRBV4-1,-,TGCGCCAGCAGCCCGGCTCGGAGCTCCTACAATGAGCAGTTCTTC,CASSPARSSYNEQFF
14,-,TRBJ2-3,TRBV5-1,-,TGCGCCAGCAGCTTTGAGAGATTCACAGATACGCAGTATTTT,CASSFERFTDTQYF
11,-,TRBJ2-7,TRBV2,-,TGTGCCTTTCGTCGTGAGTACGAGCAGTACTTC,CAFRREYEQYF
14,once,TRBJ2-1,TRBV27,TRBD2,TGTGCCAGCAGTTTATTGGGGGGGTACAATGAGCAGTTCTTC,CASSLLGGYNEQFF
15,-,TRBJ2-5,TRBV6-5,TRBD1,TGTGCCAGCAGGTTGACAGGGGCCGAATGGGAGACCCAGTACTTC,CASRLTGAEWETQYF
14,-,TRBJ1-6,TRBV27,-,TGTGCCAGCAGGCCCGGCTCCTATAATTCACCCCTCCACTTT,CASRPGSYNSPLHF
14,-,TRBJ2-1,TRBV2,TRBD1,TGTGCCAGCAGGGACAGGGGGACCCTCAATGAGCAGTTCTTC,CASRDRGTLNEQFF
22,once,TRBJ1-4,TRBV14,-,TGTGCCAGCAGCCAAGTTAATTCAAGGGTGGAGCGGATGAGGGCGAAAAGTGAAAAACTGTTTTTT,CASSQVNSRVERMRAKSEKLFF
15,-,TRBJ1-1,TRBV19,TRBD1,TGTGCCAGTAGCCCTCGACAGGGAGGCATGGCTGAAGCTTTCTTT,CASSPRQGGMAEAFF
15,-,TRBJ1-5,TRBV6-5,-,TGTGCCAGCAGTTTGGCAGGGTTGATCAATCAGCCCCAGCATTTT,CASSLAGLINQPQHF
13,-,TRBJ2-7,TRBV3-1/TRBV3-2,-,TGTGCCAGCAGCCCAAGGGGCTGGGACGAGCAGTACTTC,CASSPRGWDEQYF
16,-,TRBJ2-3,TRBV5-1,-,TGCGCCAGCAGCTTGGCCGACGTACTAAACACAGATACGCAGTATTTT,CASSLADVLNTDTQYF
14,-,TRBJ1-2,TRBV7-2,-,TGTGCCAGCAGCTTAACACAGGTTATCTATGGCTACACCTTC,CASSLTQVIYGYTF
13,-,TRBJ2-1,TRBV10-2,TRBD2,TGCGCCAGCAGGCTGGGGGGGTGGGATGAGCAGTTCTTC,CASRLGGWDEQFF
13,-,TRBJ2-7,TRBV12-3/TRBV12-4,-,TGTGCCAGCAGTTTACAGGGTTCCTACGAGCAGTACTTC,CASSLQGSYEQYF
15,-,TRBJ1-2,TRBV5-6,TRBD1,TGTGCCAGCAGACGTACAGGGGGCGATTACTATGGCTACACCTTC,CASRRTGGDYYGYTF
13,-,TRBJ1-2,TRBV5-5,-,TGTGCCAGCAGCCCTCAAGACTCCTATGGCTACACCTTC,CASSPQDSYGYTF
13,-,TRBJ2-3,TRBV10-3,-,TGTGCCATCAGTGACGGTAGCACAGATACGCAGTATTTT,CAISDGSTDTQYF
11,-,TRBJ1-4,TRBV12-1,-,TGTTCCCAGGGGGAGGCCGAAAAACTGTTTTTT,CSQGEAEKLFF
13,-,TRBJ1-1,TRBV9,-,TGTGCCAGCAGCGTAGTATCCTCCGGTGAAGCTTTCTTT,CASSVVSSGEAFF
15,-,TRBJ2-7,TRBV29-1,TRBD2,TGCAGCGTCGCGGGACTAGCGGGATCCTCCTACGAGCAGTACTTC,CSVAGLAGSSYEQYF
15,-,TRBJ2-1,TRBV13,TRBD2,TGTGCCAGCAGCACCCGGGCTAGCGGGGTGGATGAGCAGTTCTTC,CASSTRASGVDEQFF